This T cell receptor beta chain appears in the sequencing data of a study of blood T cell repertoires in COVID-19. Study information: COVID-19 samples from acute and convalescent phases originated in the United States, Italy and Spain.

Measured with immunoSEQ multiplex PCR; TCRdb has only the in-frame clones, and not every one. Found here are more than 35,000 clones, around 84% of them singletons; the top ten hold around 15%. In this sample, this clone turned up a few times. Germline lookup yields CDR1 LGHNT and CDR2 FRNRAP. Trimming cost V 1 base and J 5 bases, with 7 bases left between them. The CDR3 contains 13 residues. This sequence was found in a man aged 45 to 65 with active or convalescent COVID-19. V and J are TRBV12-5 and TRBJ2-3; D might be TRBD1 (5 bases). Sequencing input: peripheral blood. This chain's CDR3 is CASGLGGRDTQYF. CDR3 nucleotide sequence: TGTGCTAGTGGTTTGGGGGGCCGAGATACGCAGTATTTT.